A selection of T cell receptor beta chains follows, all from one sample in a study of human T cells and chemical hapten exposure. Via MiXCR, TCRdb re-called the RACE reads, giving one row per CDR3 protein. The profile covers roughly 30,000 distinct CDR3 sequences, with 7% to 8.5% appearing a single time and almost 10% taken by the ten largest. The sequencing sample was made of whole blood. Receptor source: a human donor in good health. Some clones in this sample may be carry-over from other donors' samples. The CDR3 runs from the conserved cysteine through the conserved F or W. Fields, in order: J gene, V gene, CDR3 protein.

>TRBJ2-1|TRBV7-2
CASSLVKASGGGYNEQFF
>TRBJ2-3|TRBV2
CASSDRRTDTQYF
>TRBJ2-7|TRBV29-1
CSVELTSGGYEQYF
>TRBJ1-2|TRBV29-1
CSVVVTDLMDYGYTF
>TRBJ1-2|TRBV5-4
CASSAQNNLYGYTF
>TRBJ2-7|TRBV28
CASSLRGTGAKQYF
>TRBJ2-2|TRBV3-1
CASSQDLVTSGSLGELFF
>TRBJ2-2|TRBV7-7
CASSLGSSGRGTGELFF
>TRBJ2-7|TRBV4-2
CASSPGTSGAGSAQYF
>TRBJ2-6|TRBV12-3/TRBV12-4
CASSSTGGVSGANVLTF
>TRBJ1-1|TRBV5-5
CASSLVLVAVGWNTEAFF
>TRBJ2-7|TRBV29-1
CSVEGRGVSEQYF
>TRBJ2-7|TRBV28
CASSTHGRTKEQYF
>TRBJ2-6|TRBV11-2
CASSQSATGAVSGANVLTF
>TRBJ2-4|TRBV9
CASSAGPSGGLNIQYF
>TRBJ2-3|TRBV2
CASSGEGDTQYF
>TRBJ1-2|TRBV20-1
CSARDKRQTYGYTF
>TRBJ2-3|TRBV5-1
CASRSTGGGGDTQYF
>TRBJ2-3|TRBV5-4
CASSPTRQGSGTDTQYF
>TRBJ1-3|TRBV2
CASKVQGPGNTIYF
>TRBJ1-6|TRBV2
CASRPDRGYSPLHF
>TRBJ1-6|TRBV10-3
CAISEGLNSPLHF
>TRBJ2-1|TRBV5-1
CASSLVASANNEQFF
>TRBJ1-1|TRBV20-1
CSVDMVRTMNTEAFF
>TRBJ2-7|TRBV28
CASSLVEWGTSGRPYEQYF
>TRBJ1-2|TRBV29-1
CSVGGTGSDGYTF
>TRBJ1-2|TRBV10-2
CASSESRGQNYGYTF
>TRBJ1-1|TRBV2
CASGGGVGTEAFF
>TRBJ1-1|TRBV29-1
CSAERPETEEAFF
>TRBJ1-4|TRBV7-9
CASSSPGGGDEKLFF
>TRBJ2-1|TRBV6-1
CASKTGLSYNEQFF
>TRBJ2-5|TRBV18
CASSPPSARGETQYF
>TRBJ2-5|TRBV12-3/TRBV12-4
CASSLAGHAETQYF
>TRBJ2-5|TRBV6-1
CASSAHGASGETQYF
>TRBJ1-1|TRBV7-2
CASSQRPGTGLGAFF
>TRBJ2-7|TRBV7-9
CASSPQVGRNEQYF
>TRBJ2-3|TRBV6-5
CASSSQRNTQYF
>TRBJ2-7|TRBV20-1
CSAREGMGTSVGEQYF
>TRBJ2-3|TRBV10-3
CAPTPGLPPEHTDTQYF
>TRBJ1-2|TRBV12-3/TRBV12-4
CASSLLDNNYGYTF
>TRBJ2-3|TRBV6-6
CASSYRAEADTQYF
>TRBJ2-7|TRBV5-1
CASRETGSGEQYF
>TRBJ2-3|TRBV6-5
CASSRDYTDTQYF
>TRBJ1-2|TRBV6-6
CASSRGKTEYGYTF
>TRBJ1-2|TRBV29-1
CSVVDPFGYTF
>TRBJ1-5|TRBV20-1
CSAPLPGGSNQPQHF
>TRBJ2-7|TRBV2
CASSTGTGGGEQYF
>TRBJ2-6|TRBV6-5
CASSYSQSGANVLTF
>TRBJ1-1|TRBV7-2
CASSSNGDSYTEAFF
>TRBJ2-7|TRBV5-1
CASSLRDSPGSGEQYF
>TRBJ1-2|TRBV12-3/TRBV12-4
CASSPGGTVGHSYTF
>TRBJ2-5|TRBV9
CASSASGAETQYF
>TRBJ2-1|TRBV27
CASKDPGEVNYNEQFF
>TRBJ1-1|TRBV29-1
CSVPGDGTTEAFF
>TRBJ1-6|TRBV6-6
CASSSDRPGGSPLHF
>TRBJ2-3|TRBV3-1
CASSQVDGRSDTQYF
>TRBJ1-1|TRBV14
CASSRVRIQAFF